These 5 T cell receptor beta chains were sequenced from one sample in a study of T cell repertoires in cytomegalovirus infection. TCRdb re-called the reads through MiXCR, storing one row per CDR3 protein. The table records 680,000 or so distinct CDR3 sequences, less than 40% of them present only once. The sequenced sample was PBMCs. These receptors were taken from a human donor in good health (CMV status not recorded). Some clones in this sample may be carry-over from other donors' samples.

Turning to this clonotype: Just one base apart from a much larger clone, this may be a read error. The conserved final phenylalanine or tryptophan is absent from the CDR3, which likely points to a read error. The rearrangement joins TRBV7-8 to TRBJ2-1, with TRBD2 matching over 9 bases. The germline CDR1 and CDR2 sequences are SGHVS and FQNEAQ. After removal of 1 base from V and 4 bases from J, the junction contained 11 bases not matched to a gene. The CDR3 has 18 residues. The CDR3: CASSLVGGGALGYNEQFC. In DNA form, the CDR3 reads TGTGCCAGCAGCTTAGTGGGCGGGGGGGCTTTGGGTTACAATGAGCAGTTCTGC.

In its sample, this clonotype was seen a few times. This chain joins TRBV12-3 or TRBV12-4 and TRBJ2-6; D possibly corresponds to TRBD1 (6 bases). V dropped 5 bases and J dropped 0 bases, with 14 bases sitting between them. The CDR3 contains 17 residues. CDR3 residues: CASSGATGGSGANVLTF. As DNA, the CDR3 is TGTGCCAGCAGTGGCGCGACAGGAGGCTCTGGGGCCAACGTCCTGACTTTC.

This clonotype was recorded only once. This CDR3 fails to terminate in the conserved phenylalanine or tryptophan, so it likely reflects a read error. The rearrangement links TRBV19 to TRBJ2-1; D unresolved. Trimming stripped 2 bases from V and 8 bases from J, with 13 bases between. This CDR3 region has 14 residues. Per the germline V gene, CDR1 is LNHDA and CDR2 is SQIVND (reference sequence). The CDR3 loop reads CASSIRNVRDEQFL. In DNA, the CDR3 is TGTGCCAGTAGTATACGGAATGTACGGGATGAGCAGTTCTTA.

To note about this clonotype: Relative to the germline gene, one junction end is altered; a read error may explain this. The chain joins TRBV7-9 to TRBJ2-7; D is possibly TRBD2 (6 bases). CDR1 is SEHNR and CDR2 is FQNEAQ in the germline V gene (reference sequence). The CDR3 covers 17 residues. CDR3 nucleotides: TGTGCCAGAAGCTTAGGAGGGGTGACCCGCCTCTCCTACGAGCAGTACTTC. As protein: CARSLGGVTRLSYEQYF.

The V call is TRBV2, the J call TRBJ1-2; D is possibly TRBD1 (6 bases). Germline V CDR1 and CDR2: SNHLY, FYNNEI. V gave up 6 bases and J gave up 2 bases, with 7 bases separating them. This CDR3 is 12 amino acids long. The CDR3 DNA sequence: TGTGCCAGCAGAGGACAGAACTATGGCTACACCTTC. This translates into CASRGQNYGYTF.